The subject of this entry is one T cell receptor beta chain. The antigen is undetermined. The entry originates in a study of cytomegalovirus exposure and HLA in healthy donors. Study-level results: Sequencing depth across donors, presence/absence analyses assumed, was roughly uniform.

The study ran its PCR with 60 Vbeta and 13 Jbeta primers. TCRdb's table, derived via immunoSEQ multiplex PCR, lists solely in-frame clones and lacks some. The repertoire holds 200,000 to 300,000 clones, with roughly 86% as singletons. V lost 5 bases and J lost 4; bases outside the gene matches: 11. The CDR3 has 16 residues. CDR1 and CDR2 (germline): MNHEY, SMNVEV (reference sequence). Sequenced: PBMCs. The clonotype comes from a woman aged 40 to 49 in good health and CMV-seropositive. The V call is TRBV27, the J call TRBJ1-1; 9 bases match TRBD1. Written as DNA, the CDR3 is TGTGCCAGCAGTCCCCCGGGACAGGGTTCGGGCACTGAAGCTTTCTTT. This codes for CASSPPGQGSGTEAFF.